One and the same sample provided the 6 T cell receptor beta chains below, sequenced in a study of OX40 agonist ivuxolimab in advanced cancers. Assay: immunoSEQ multiplex PCR; the TCRdb copy retains only in-frame clones and omits some. This table holds around 94,000 clones, 87% found once. The starting material was CD4+ or CD8+ T cells sorted from blood, obtained in a trial of the OX40 agonist ivuxolimab. The receptors were sampled from an adult with an advanced solid tumor such as melanoma, head and neck, liver or kidney cancer.

This chain links TRBV7-2 with TRBJ1-2; a weak D match, TRBD1 (6 bases). Germline lookup yields CDR1 SGHTA and CDR2 FQGNSA. The CDR3 runs 17 residues. Trimming took 3 bases from V and 4 from J, leaving 21 bases between them. CDR3 in amino acids: CASSLRRGGLDIYGYTF. The CDR3 DNA reads as TGTGCCAGCAGCTTGCGCCGCGGGGGGCTCGACATCTATGGCTACACCTTC.

This chain links TRBV5-4 with TRBJ2-7; TRBD2 matches 12 bases. The CDR3 spans 16 residues. Germline trimming cut 0 bases from V and 0 bases from J; bases unmatched to any gene: 1. Germline V CDR1 and CDR2: SGHNT, YYREEE (reference sequence). Here the CDR3 reads CASSLASGGVSYEQYF. As DNA, the CDR3 is TGTGCCAGCAGCTTGGCTAGCGGGGGGGTCTCCTACGAGCAGTACTTC.

This chain links TRBV5-1 with TRBJ1-3, with 8 positions matching TRBD1. The junction had 11 bases not matched to a gene; V was cut back by 2 bases and J by 4 bases. The CDR3 has 17 amino acids. Per germline, CDR1 SGHRS and CDR2 YFSETQ. The CDR3 reads CASSFGQGRNSGNTIYF. In DNA, the CDR3 is TGCGCCAGCAGCTTCGGACAGGGAAGGAACTCCGGAAACACCATATATTTT.

The chain employs TRBV5-1 and TRBJ2-7, with unresolved D. The CDR3 loop spans 13 amino acids. Germline V gives CDR1 SGHRS, CDR2 YFSETQ. The V end was cut by 3 bases, the J end by 2 bases, with 9 bases between. DNA for the CDR3: TGCGCCAGCAGCTCTGCAGTGCCCTACGAGCAGTACTTC. Protein product: CASSSAVPYEQYF.

The J gene is TRBJ2-7, the V gene TRBV19, with D perhaps matching TRBD2 (5 bases). Germline-derived CDR1 and CDR2 are LNHDA and SQIVND (reference sequence). The V end was cut by 5 bases, the J end by 3 bases, with 5 bases between. The CDR3 is 11 residues long. The CDR3 protein is CASSRGYEQYF. CDR3 sequence (DNA): TGTGCCAGTAGTCGGGGCTACGAGCAGTACTTC.

Details on this clone: This CDR3 is also generated by other DNA sequences in the sample. The V call is TRBV5-1, the J call TRBJ2-5, with 12 bases lining up with TRBD2. This CDR3 has 15 amino acids. The ends lost 4 bases at V and 2 bases at J; junction bases unmatched: 3. Per germline, CDR1 SGHRS and CDR2 YFSETQ. CDR3 DNA sequence: TGCGCCAGCAGCCGCGGGACTAGCGGGCAAGAGACCCAGTACTTC. Protein sequence: CASSRGTSGQETQYF.